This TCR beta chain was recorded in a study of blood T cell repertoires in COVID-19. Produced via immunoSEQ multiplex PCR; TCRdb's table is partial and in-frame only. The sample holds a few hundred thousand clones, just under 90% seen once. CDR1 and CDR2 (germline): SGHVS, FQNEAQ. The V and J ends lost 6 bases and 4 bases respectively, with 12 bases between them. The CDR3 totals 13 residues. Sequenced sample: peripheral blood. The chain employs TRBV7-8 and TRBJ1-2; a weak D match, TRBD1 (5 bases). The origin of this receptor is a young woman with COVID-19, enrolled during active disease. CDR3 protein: CASRRDVAYGYTF. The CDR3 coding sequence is TGTGCCAGCAGGCGGGACGTGGCCTATGGCTACACCTTC.